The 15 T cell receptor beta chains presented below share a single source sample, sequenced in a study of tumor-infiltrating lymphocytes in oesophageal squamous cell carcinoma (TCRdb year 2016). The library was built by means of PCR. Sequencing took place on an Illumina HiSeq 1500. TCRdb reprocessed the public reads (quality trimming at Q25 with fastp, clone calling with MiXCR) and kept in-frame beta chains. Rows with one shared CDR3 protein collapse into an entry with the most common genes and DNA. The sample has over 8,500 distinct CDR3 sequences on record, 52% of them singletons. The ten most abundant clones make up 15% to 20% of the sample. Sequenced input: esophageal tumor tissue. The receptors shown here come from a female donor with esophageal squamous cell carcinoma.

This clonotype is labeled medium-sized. CDR3 DNA: TGTGCCAGCACCTTTAGGGGTGCCAGACCTGACTTGGCAGATACGCAGTATTTT. Its protein is CASTFRGARPDLADTQYF. The chain joins TRBV27 to TRBJ2-3; D is perhaps TRBD1 (5 bases). The CDR3 totals 18 residues. Germline V gives CDR1 MNHEY, CDR2 SMNVEV (reference sequence). Deletions cut 7 bases from V and 4 bases from J, with 27 bases between.

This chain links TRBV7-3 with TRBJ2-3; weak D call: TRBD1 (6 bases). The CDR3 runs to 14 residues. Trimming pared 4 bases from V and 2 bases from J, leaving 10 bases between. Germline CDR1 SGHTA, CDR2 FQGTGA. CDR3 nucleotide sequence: TGTGCCAGCAGCTCCAACAGGGACACAGATACGCAGTATTTT. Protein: CASSSNRDTDTQYF.

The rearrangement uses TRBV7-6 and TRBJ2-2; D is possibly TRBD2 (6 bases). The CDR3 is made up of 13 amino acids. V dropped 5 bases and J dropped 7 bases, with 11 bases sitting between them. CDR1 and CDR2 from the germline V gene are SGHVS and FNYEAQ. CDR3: CASSISGIGELFF. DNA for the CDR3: TGTGCCAGCAGCATTAGCGGAATCGGGGAGCTGTTTTTT.

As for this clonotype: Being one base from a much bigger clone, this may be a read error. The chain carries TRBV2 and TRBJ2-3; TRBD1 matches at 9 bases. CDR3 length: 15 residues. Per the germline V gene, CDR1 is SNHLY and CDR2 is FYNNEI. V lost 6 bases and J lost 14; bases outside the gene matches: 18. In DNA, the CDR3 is TGTGCCAGCAGCGGGGACAGGGCCTACACCGGGGAGCTGTATTTT. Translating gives CASSGDRAYTGELYF.

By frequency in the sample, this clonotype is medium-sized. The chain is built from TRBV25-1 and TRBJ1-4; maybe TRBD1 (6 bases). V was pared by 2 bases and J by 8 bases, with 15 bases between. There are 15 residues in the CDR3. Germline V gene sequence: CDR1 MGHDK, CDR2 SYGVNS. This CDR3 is CASSEGTSGAEKLFF. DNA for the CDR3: TGTGCCAGCAGTGAAGGGACCTCGGGGGCCGAAAAACTGTTTTTT.

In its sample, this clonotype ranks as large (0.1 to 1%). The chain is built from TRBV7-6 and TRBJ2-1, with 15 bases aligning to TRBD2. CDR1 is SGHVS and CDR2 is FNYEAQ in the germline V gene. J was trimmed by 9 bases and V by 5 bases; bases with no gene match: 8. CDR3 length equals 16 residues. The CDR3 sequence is CASSRRTSGGAVEQFF. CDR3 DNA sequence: TGTGCCAGCAGCCGACGGACTAGCGGGGGGGCTGTTGAGCAGTTCTTC.

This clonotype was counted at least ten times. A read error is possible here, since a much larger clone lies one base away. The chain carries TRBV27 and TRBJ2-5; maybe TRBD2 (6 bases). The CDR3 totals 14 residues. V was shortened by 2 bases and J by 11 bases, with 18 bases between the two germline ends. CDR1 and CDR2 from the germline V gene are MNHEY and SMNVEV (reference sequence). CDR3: CASSLPGLPNEQYF. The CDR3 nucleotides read TGTGCCAGCAGTTTACCGGGACTGCCAAATGAGCAGTACTTC.

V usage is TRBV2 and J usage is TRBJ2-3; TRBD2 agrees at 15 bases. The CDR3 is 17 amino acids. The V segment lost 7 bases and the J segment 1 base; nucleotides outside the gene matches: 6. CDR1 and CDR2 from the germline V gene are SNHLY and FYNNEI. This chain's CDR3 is CASTGLAGGRGTDTQYF. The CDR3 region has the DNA TGTGCCAGCACTGGACTAGCGGGAGGGAGGGGCACAGATACGCAGTATTTT.

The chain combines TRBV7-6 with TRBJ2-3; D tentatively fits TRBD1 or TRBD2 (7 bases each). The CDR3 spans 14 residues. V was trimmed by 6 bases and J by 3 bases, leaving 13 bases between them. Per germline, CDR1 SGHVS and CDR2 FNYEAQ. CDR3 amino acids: CASRGGTVTDTQYF. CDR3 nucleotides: TGTGCCAGCAGGGGAGGGACAGTTACAGATACGCAGTATTTT.

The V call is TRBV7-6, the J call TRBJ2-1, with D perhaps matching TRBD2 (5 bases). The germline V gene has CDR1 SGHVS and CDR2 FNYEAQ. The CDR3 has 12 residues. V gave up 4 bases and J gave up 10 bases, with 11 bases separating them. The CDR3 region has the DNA TGTGCCAGCAGCTCGGACTCTTACGAGCAGTTCTTC. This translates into CASSSDSYEQFF. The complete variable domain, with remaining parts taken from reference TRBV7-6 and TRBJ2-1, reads GAGVSQSPRYKVTKRGQDVALRCDPISGHVSLYWYRQALGQGPEFLTYFNYEAQQDKSGLPNDRFSAERPEGSISTLTIQRTEQRDSAMYRCASSSDSYEQFFGPGTRLTVL.

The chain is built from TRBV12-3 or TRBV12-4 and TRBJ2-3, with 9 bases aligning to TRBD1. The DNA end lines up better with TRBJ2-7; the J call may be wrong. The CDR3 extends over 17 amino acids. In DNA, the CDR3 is TGTGCCAGCAGTCTTACCTACGGGACAGGGTTTCCTACCGAGCAGTACTTC. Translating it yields CASSLTYGTGFPTEQYF.

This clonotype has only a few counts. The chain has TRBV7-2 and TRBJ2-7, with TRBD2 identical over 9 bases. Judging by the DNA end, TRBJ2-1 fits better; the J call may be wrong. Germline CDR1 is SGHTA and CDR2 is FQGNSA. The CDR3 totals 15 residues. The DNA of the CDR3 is TGTGCCAGCAGCTTAGTAGCGGGAGATTATAATGAGCAGTTCTTC. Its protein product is CASSLVAGDYNEQFF.

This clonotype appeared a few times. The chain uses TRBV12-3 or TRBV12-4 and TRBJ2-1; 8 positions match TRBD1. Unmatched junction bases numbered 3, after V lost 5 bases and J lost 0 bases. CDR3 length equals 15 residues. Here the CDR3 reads CASSLTGGSYNEQFF. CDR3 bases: TGTGCCAGCAGTCTTACAGGGGGCTCCTACAATGAGCAGTTCTTC.

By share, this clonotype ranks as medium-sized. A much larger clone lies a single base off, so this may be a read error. The CDR3 sequence is CASSLSSGGNEQYF. CDR3 bases: TGTGCCAGCAGCTTAAGTTCAGGGGGCAATGAGCAGTACTTC. V usage is TRBV7-3 and J usage is TRBJ2-7; TRBD1 aligns across 8 bases. Germline V lookup: CDR1 SGHTA, CDR2 FQGTGA. Trimming at V came to 1 base and at J to 7 bases, leaving 6 bases not matched to a gene. The CDR3 has 14 amino acids.

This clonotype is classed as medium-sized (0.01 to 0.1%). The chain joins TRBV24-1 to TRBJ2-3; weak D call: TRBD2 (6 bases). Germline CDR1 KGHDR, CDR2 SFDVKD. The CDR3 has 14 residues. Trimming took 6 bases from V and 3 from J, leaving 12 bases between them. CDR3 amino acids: CATSSIGRTDTQYF. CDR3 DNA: TGTGCCACCAGTTCAATCGGGAGAACAGATACGCAGTATTTT.